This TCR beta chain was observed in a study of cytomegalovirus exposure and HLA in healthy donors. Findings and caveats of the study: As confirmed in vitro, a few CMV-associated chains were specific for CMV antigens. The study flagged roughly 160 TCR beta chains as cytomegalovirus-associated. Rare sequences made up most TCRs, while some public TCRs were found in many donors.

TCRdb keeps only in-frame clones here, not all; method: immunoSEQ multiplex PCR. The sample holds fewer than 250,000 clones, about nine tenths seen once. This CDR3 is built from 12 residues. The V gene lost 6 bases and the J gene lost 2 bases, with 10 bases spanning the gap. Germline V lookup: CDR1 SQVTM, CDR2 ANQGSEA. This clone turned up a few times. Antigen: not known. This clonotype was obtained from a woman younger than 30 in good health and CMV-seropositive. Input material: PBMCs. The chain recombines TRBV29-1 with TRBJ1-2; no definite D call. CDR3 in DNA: TGCAGCGTGGAGGGAAGAAACTATGGCTACACCTTC. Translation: CSVEGRNYGYTF.